The rows below give T cell receptor beta chains drawn from one sample of a study of neurological immune-mediated disorders. Using its own MiXCR run on the 5' RACE reads, TCRdb lists one record per CDR3 protein. The sample gives 55,000 to 75,000 distinct CDR3 sequences, more than 4.5% of which show up once; roughly 5.7% is in the top ten. Sequenced: PBMCs. The receptors shown here come from a human donor with multiple sclerosis. The donor label of this sample is uncertain. Both conserved end residues are part of each CDR3. A D gene is named only where the DNA matches it firmly. Where a row states a size, it is once, few, many or the class of an expanded clone; other rows omit it.

.	TRBV20-1	TRBJ2-1	TRBD1	CSAPSKRQGEQFF	TGCAGTGCCCCATCAAAGAGACAGGGTGAGCAGTTCTTC
.	TRBV5-5	TRBJ2-1	TRBD2	CASSLAGGGPLNEQFF	TGTGCCAGCAGCTTGGCCGGCGGGGGGCCCCTCAATGAGCAGTTCTTC
many	TRBV7-8	TRBJ2-1	.	CASSLSRYNEQFF	TGTGCCAGCAGCTTAAGCAGATACAATGAGCAGTTCTTC
many	TRBV4-1	TRBJ2-4	.	CASSQVALPSQNIQYF	TGCGCCAGCAGCCAAGTAGCCCTCCCCTCGCAAAACATTCAGTACTTC
many	TRBV15	TRBJ1-6	.	CATSRDGQGRSPLHF	TGTGCCACCAGCAGAGATGGTCAGGGGAGGTCACCCCTCCACTTT
many	TRBV5-6	TRBJ1-1	.	CASSWGNTEAFF	TGTGCCAGCAGCTGGGGGAACACTGAAGCTTTCTTT
many	TRBV12-3/TRBV12-4	TRBJ2-1	TRBD2	CASSLVGRGLAGRGEQFF	TGTGCCAGCAGCCTTGTCGGGAGGGGACTAGCGGGGCGGGGTGAGCAGTTCTTC
many	TRBV5-1	TRBJ1-2	TRBD1	CASSFQGGDGYTF	TGCGCCAGCAGCTTTCAGGGGGGTGATGGCTACACCTTC
.	TRBV6-2/TRBV6-3	TRBJ1-2	.	CASSRRGSYGYTF	TGTGCCAGCAGCCGAAGGGGGTCCTATGGCTACACCTTC
many	TRBV7-9	TRBJ2-1	TRBD1	CASSRIWDRGGNEQFF	TGTGCCAGCAGCCGTATCTGGGACAGGGGGGGCAATGAGCAGTTCTTC
many	TRBV2	TRBJ1-1	.	CASWFDRTDTEAFF	TGTGCCAGTTGGTTCGACAGGACAGACACTGAAGCTTTCTTT
many	TRBV5-1	TRBJ2-1	TRBD1	CASKGATEQFF	TGCGCCAGCAAGGGGGCTACTGAGCAGTTCTTC
few	TRBV7-9	TRBJ2-5	.	CASSHSVQETQYF	TGTGCCAGCAGCCATTCGGTTCAAGAGACCCAGTACTTC
many	TRBV5-1	TRBJ2-1	.	CASSLGAADEQFF	TGCGCCAGCAGCTTGGGGGCCGCGGATGAGCAGTTCTTC
many	TRBV20-1	TRBJ2-1	TRBD2	CSAREFSGGPLSSYNEQFF	TGCAGTGCTAGAGAGTTTAGCGGGGGACCCCTCAGCTCCTACAATGAGCAGTTCTTC
many	TRBV20-1	TRBJ1-2	.	CSATTTYNYGYTF	TGCAGTGCTACAACGACCTATAACTATGGCTACACCTTC
many	TRBV20-1	TRBJ1-5	.	CSANSGNQPQHF	TGCAGTGCTAATTCAGGGAATCAGCCCCAGCATTTT
medium-sized	TRBV5-5	TRBJ2-3	.	CASSLAITADTQYF	TGTGCCAGCAGCTTGGCCATCACGGCAGATACGCAGTATTTT
many	TRBV10-3	TRBJ2-2	TRBD1	CAISASHPNRGAGELFF	TGTGCCATCAGTGCCTCTCACCCGAACAGGGGCGCCGGGGAGCTGTTTTTT
many	TRBV12-3/TRBV12-4	TRBJ2-1	TRBD2	CASTLRLAGACEQFF	TGTGCCAGCACTCTAAGACTAGCGGGGGCTTGTGAGCAGTTCTTC
many	TRBV2	TRBJ2-6	.	CASRGTGANVLTF	TGTGCCAGCAGGGGTACTGGGGCCAACGTCCTGACTTTC
many	TRBV11-2	TRBJ2-3	TRBD2	CASSSTSGGGFDTQYF	TGTGCCAGCAGCTCTACTAGCGGGGGAGGGTTTGATACGCAGTATTTT
many	TRBV20-1	TRBJ2-3	.	CSAPDPEKASTDTQYF	TGCAGTGCCCCCGACCCGGAGAAAGCTAGCACAGATACGCAGTATTTT
many	TRBV9	TRBJ2-2	TRBD2	CASSVASGLANTGELFF	TGTGCCAGCAGCGTAGCTTCGGGACTAGCGAACACCGGGGAGCTGTTTTTT
many	TRBV7-9	TRBJ1-4	TRBD1	CASSYGTGRNEKLFF	TGTGCCAGCAGCTACGGGACAGGTCGTAATGAAAAACTGTTTTTT
many	TRBV20-1	TRBJ1-1	TRBD1	CSARDIQGAQNTEAFF	TGCAGTGCTAGAGATATCCAGGGGGCGCAGAACACTGAAGCTTTCTTT
many	TRBV5-1	TRBJ1-6	.	CASSLAAGSGSPLHF	TGCGCCAGCAGCTTGGCCGCAGGCAGCGGTTCACCCCTCCACTTT
many	TRBV12-3/TRBV12-4	TRBJ2-4	TRBD1	CASRLAGGGNIQYF	TGTGCCAGCAGGCTGGCAGGGGGCGGTAACATTCAGTACTTC
many	TRBV5-1	TRBJ1-4	TRBD1	CASSMDRGGTNEKLFF	TGCGCCAGCAGCATGGACAGGGGAGGCACTAATGAAAAACTGTTTTTT
many	TRBV20-1	TRBJ2-4	TRBD2	CSASTLAAAKNIQYF	TGCAGTGCTAGCACACTAGCGGCAGCCAAAAACATTCAGTACTTC
many	TRBV4-1	TRBJ1-3	TRBD1	CASRAPDRDGNTIYF	TGCGCCAGCCGAGCCCCGGACAGGGATGGGAACACCATATATTTT
many	TRBV20-1	TRBJ2-7	TRBD2	CSARDGVAGGSEQYF	TGCAGTGCTAGAGATGGGGTAGCGGGGGGGAGCGAGCAGTACTTC
many	TRBV18	TRBJ2-6	TRBD1	CASSQQGATGANVLTF	TGTGCCAGCTCACAACAGGGGGCGACAGGGGCCAACGTCCTGACTTTC
many	TRBV5-1	TRBJ2-7	.	CASSLGTPGSEQYF	TGCGCCAGCAGCTTGGGAACTCCGGGTTCCGAGCAGTACTTC
many	TRBV29-1	TRBJ2-3	.	CSVEPSSGHTDTQYF	TGCAGCGTTGAGCCCAGTTCGGGACACACAGATACGCAGTATTTT
many	TRBV12-3/TRBV12-4	TRBJ1-1	TRBD1	CASNPTGRNTEAFF	TGTGCCAGCAACCCGACAGGGCGGAACACTGAAGCTTTCTTT
many	TRBV20-1	TRBJ2-3	TRBD2	CSARDWAGGTKDTQYF	TGCAGTGCTAGAGATTGGGCGGGGGGCACAAAGGATACGCAGTATTTT
many	TRBV20-1	TRBJ2-3	.	CSAGGDTDTQYF	TGCAGTGCGGGTGGAGACACAGATACGCAGTATTTT
many	TRBV2	TRBJ2-3	TRBD1	CANQTGTGVYF	TGTGCCAACCAAACAGGGACAGGGGTGTATTTT
many	TRBV5-1	TRBJ1-2	.	CASSLMIRGGYTF	TGCGCCAGCAGCTTAATGATCCGGGGTGGCTACACCTTC
.	TRBV2	TRBJ2-1	TRBD2	CASSEAEAGAYNEQFF	TGTGCCAGCAGTGAAGCAGAAGCGGGGGCCTACAATGAGCAGTTCTTC
many	TRBV24-1	TRBJ2-5	TRBD1	CATSDSGTGEETQYF	TGTGCCACCAGTGACTCCGGGACAGGGGAAGAGACCCAGTACTTC
many	TRBV29-1	TRBJ2-3	TRBD2	CSARTSGSTDTQYF	TGCAGCGCCCGGACTAGCGGTAGCACAGATACGCAGTATTTT
many	TRBV5-1	TRBJ2-1	TRBD2	CASSFLAGGPSSYNEQFF	TGCGCCAGCAGCTTCCTAGCGGGGGGGCCCAGCTCCTACAATGAGCAGTTCTTC
many	TRBV5-1	TRBJ1-3	.	CASSRDGTSGNTIYF	TGCGCCAGCAGCCGTGACGGAACCTCTGGAAACACCATATATTTT
many	TRBV20-1	TRBJ2-1	TRBD2	CSARDGLPRASGGVSYNEQFF	TGCAGTGCTAGAGATGGTCTCCCCAGGGCTAGCGGGGGGGTTTCCTACAATGAGCAGTTCTTC